The T cell receptor beta chain described here comes from a study of cytomegalovirus exposure and HLA in healthy donors. Study at large: Among about 179 million T cells, an earlier analysis found 95 million to 140 million unique TCR beta sequences. Findings of the study overall: A later analysis appeared to link common viral pathogens to several of the most significant clusters. In a later analysis, approximately 15,000 TCR beta sequences were associated with HLA alleles at 0.05 false discovery rate.

In the PCR, 60 Vbeta and 13 Jbeta primers were used. Sequencing used immunoSEQ multiplex PCR; TCRdb keeps in-frame clones, though not all of them. The top ten hold over 3% of the sample, which has about 59,000 clones, about 80% seen once. With regard to this clone: The antigen is not known.

The V gene's germline CDR1 is MDHEN and CDR2 SYDVKM. The junction had 6 bases not matched to a gene; V was cut back by 10 bases and J by 3 bases. There are 12 residues in the CDR3. V is TRBV28 and J is TRBJ2-7, with 7 bases aligning to TRBD2. The receptor comes from a woman aged 40 to 55 in good health and CMV-seronegative. Sequencing was carried out using PBMCs. In nucleotides, the CDR3 is TGTGCCACGTGGGGGGGGAGCTACGAGCAGTACTTC. Translating gives CATWGGSYEQYF.